A selection of T cell receptor beta chains follows, all from one sample in a study of cytomegalovirus exposure and HLA in healthy donors. Sequenced by immunoSEQ multiplex PCR; TCRdb stores in-frame clones only, minus some. The sample has about 160,000 clones; about 65% are singletons. What was sequenced was PBMCs. The receptors derive from a woman aged 25 to 39 in good health and CMV-seronegative. Both conserved end residues are trimmed from each CDR3. The size of a clone is reported for some rows only, either as once, few or many, or as a class for expanded clones.

v_call: TRBV7-8
clone_size: NA
j_call: TRBJ2-7
cdr3_aa: ASSLELAGTYEQY

v_call: TRBV2
clone_size: NA
j_call: TRBJ2-1
cdr3_aa: ASSERGGYEQF

v_call: TRBV28
clone_size: NA
j_call: TRBJ1-1
cdr3_aa: ASSFSAARYTEAF

v_call: TRBV29-1
clone_size: few
j_call: TRBJ2-2
cdr3_aa: SVSPTSGANTGELF

v_call: TRBV15
clone_size: NA
j_call: TRBJ1-5
cdr3_aa: ATSTPGDDNQPQH

v_call: TRBV2
clone_size: few
j_call: TRBJ1-1
cdr3_aa: ASSDGRGMNTEAF

v_call: TRBV5-5
clone_size: few
j_call: TRBJ1-4
cdr3_aa: ASSFDSGEKLF

v_call: TRBV7-2
clone_size: NA
j_call: TRBJ2-1
cdr3_aa: ASSWTSSSYNEQF

v_call: TRBV9
clone_size: few
j_call: TRBJ1-4
cdr3_aa: ASSVLGGDFGEKLF

v_call: TRBV29-1
clone_size: few
j_call: TRBJ1-2
cdr3_aa: SVGGGRNYGYT

v_call: TRBV19
clone_size: NA
j_call: TRBJ1-3
cdr3_aa: ASSRASSGNTIY

v_call: TRBV5-1
clone_size: few
j_call: TRBJ2-7
cdr3_aa: ASSQGQGVD

v_call: TRBV19
clone_size: NA
j_call: TRBJ2-2
cdr3_aa: ASSLGLANSGELF

v_call: TRBV30
clone_size: few
j_call: TRBJ2-5
cdr3_aa: AWSAWLAGLQETQY

v_call: TRBV11-3
clone_size: NA
j_call: TRBJ2-1
cdr3_aa: ASSRLLVPYNEQF

v_call: TRBV5-6
clone_size: NA
j_call: TRBJ2-7
cdr3_aa: ASRLRGNSYEQY

v_call: TRBV10-3
clone_size: once
j_call: TRBJ2-5
cdr3_aa: AISESLDRGETQY

v_call: TRBV27
clone_size: NA
j_call: TRBJ2-7
cdr3_aa: ASSLFGSTSYEQY

v_call: TRBV5-1
clone_size: NA
j_call: TRBJ1-1
cdr3_aa: ASNAGQWGSYTEAF

v_call: TRBV27
clone_size: NA
j_call: TRBJ2-3
cdr3_aa: ASSRDREWNTQY

v_call: TRBV4-3
clone_size: NA
j_call: TRBJ2-1
cdr3_aa: ASSQDLASSYNEQF

v_call: TRBV11-2
clone_size: NA
j_call: TRBJ2-5
cdr3_aa: ASSAQTSGETQY

v_call: TRBV7-2
clone_size: NA
j_call: TRBJ2-1
cdr3_aa: ASSSPAGGNYNEQF

v_call: TRBV2
clone_size: NA
j_call: TRBJ2-5
cdr3_aa: ASSGGTGLETQY

v_call: TRBV5-4
clone_size: few
j_call: TRBJ2-1
cdr3_aa: ASSFPSDEQF

v_call: TRBV5-1
clone_size: NA
j_call: TRBJ1-1
cdr3_aa: ASSSNRNSNSEAF

v_call: TRBV7-9
clone_size: NA
j_call: TRBJ2-3
cdr3_aa: ASSEDRLRRTDTQY

v_call: TRBV18
clone_size: few
j_call: TRBJ2-3
cdr3_aa: ASSPPSFTDTQY

v_call: TRBV4-2
clone_size: NA
j_call: TRBJ1-4
cdr3_aa: ASSSPLYRVVTEKLF

v_call: TRBV27
clone_size: NA
j_call: TRBJ2-4
cdr3_aa: ASSLREGGQRNIQY

v_call: TRBV15
clone_size: NA
j_call: TRBJ1-5
cdr3_aa: ATSRDGTANQPQH

v_call: TRBV7-3
clone_size: NA
j_call: TRBJ1-2
cdr3_aa: ASSSGTGNYGYT

v_call: TRBV6-6
clone_size: NA
j_call: TRBJ2-2
cdr3_aa: ASSGTNTGELF

v_call: TRBV2
clone_size: once
j_call: TRBJ1-1
cdr3_aa: ASSISRDRGVTEAF

v_call: TRBV4-3
clone_size: NA
j_call: TRBJ1-1
cdr3_aa: ASSQGRGFTEAF

v_call: TRBV4-3
clone_size: few
j_call: TRBJ2-5
cdr3_aa: ASSRDRGRETQY

v_call: TRBV2
clone_size: once
j_call: TRBJ2-5
cdr3_aa: ASSAGTPGETQY

v_call: TRBV6-4
clone_size: NA
j_call: TRBJ2-5
cdr3_aa: VSSDQPGETQY